This T cell receptor beta chain came from a study of blood T cell repertoires in COVID-19. From germline, CDR1 is SGHDT and CDR2 YYEEEE. V was clipped by 4 bases and J by 4 bases; unmatched bases: 6. The CDR3 runs 15 residues. The method was immunoSEQ multiplex PCR; TCRdb's version includes in-frame clones alone and lacks a portion of them. The table includes roughly 180,000 clones, 76% detected once. The sequence was collected from a woman aged 45-59 years with active or convalescent COVID-19. This chain links TRBV5-6 with TRBJ2-1, with TRBD2 identical over 9 bases. The sample comprised peripheral blood. The DNA for the CDR3 is TGTGCCAGCAGCCCCAGCGGGAGGAGGTACAATGAGCAGTTCTTC. Its translation is CASSPSGRRYNEQFF.